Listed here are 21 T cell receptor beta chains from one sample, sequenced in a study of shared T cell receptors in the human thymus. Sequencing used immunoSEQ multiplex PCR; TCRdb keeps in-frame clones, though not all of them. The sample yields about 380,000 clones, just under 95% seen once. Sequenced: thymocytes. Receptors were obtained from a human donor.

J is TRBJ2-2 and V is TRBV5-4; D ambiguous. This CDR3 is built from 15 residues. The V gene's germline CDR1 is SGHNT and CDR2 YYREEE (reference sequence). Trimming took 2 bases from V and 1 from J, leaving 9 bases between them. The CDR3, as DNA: TGTGCCAGCAGCTTTGACTTAATGAACACCGGGGAGCTGTTTTTT. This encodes CASSFDLMNTGELFF.

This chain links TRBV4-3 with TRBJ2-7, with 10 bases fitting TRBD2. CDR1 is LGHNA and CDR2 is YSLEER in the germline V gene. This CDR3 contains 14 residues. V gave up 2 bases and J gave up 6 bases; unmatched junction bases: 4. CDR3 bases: TGCGCCAGCAGCCAAAGACCTAGCGGGGGCGAGCAGTACTTC. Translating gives CASSQRPSGGEQYF.

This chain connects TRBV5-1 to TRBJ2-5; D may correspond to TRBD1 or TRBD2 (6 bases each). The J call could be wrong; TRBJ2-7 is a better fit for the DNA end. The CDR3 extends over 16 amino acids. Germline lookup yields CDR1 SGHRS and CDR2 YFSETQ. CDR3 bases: TGCGCCAGCAACACTAACGGAGGGGGGATGAGCTACGAGCAGTACTTC. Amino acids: CASNTNGGGMSYEQYF.

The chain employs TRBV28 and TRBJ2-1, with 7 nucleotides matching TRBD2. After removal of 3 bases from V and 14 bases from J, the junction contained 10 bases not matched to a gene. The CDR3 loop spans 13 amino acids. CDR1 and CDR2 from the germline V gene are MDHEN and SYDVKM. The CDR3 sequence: CASSLGGDLGKFF. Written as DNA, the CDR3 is TGTGCCAGCAGTTTGGGAGGGGATCTAGGAAAGTTCTTC.

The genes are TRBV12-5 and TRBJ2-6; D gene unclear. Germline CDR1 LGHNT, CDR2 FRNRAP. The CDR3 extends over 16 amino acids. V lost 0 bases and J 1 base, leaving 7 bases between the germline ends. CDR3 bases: TGTGCTAGTGGTTTGGTATTGGAGTCTGGGGCCAACGTCCTGACTTTC. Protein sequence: CASGLVLESGANVLTF. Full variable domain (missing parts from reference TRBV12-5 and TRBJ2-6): DARVTQTPRHKVTEMGQEVTMRCQPILGHNTVFWYRQTMMQGLELLAYFRNRAPLDDSGMPKDRFSAEMPDATLATLKIQPSEPRDSAVYFCASGLVLESGANVLTFGAGSRLTVL.

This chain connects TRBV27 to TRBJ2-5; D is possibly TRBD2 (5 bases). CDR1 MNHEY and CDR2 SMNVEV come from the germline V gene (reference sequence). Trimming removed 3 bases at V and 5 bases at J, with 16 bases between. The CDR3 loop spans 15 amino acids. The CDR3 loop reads CASSFLVPPGETQYF. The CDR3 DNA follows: TGTGCCAGCAGTTTCCTCGTCCCGCCGGGGGAGACCCAGTACTTC.

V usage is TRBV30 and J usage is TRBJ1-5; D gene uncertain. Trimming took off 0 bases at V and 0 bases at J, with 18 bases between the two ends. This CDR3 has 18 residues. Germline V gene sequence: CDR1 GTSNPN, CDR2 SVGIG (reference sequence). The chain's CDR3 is CAWSVIRNSQHSNQPQHF. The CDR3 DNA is TGTGCCTGGAGTGTAATCCGGAACTCACAACATAGCAATCAGCCCCAGCATTTT.

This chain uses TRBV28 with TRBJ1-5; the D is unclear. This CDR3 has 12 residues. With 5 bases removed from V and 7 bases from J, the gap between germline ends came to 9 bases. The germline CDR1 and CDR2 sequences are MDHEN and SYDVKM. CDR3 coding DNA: TGTGCCAGCAGTCCCGAAGTCCAGCCCCAGCATTTT. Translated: CASSPEVQPQHF.

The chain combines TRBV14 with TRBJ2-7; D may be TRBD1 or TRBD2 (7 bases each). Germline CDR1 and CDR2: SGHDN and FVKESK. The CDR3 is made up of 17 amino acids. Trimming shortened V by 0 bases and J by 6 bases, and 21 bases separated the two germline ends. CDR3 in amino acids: CASSQDVRDSGACEQYF. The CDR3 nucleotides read TGTGCCAGCAGCCAAGATGTTCGGGACAGCGGGGCCTGCGAGCAGTACTTC.

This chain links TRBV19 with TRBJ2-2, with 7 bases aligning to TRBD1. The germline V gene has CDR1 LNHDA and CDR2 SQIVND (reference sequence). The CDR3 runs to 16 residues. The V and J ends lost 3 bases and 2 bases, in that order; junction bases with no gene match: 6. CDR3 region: CASSIWTGDNTGELFF. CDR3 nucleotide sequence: TGTGCCAGTAGTATCTGGACAGGAGATAACACCGGGGAGCTGTTTTTT.

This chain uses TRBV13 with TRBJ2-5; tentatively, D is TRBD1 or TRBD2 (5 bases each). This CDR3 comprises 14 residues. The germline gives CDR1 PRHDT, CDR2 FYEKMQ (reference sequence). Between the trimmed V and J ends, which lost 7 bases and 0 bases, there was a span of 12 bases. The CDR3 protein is CASTGANNQETQYF. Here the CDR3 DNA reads TGTGCCAGCACCGGGGCGAACAACCAAGAGACCCAGTACTTC.

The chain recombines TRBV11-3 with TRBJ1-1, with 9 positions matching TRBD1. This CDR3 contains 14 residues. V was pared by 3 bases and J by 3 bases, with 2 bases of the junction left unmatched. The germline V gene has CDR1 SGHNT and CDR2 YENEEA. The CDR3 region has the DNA TGTGCCAGCAGCTTCACAGGGGGCCACACTGAAGCTTTCTTT. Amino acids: CASSFTGGHTEAFF.

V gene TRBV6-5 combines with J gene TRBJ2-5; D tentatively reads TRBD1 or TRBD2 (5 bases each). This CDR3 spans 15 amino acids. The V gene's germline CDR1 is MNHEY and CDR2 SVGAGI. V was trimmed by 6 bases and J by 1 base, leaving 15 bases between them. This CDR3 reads CASSPLGTGQETQYF. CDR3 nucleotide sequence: TGTGCCAGCAGCCCCCTGGGGACCGGCCAAGAGACCCAGTACTTC.

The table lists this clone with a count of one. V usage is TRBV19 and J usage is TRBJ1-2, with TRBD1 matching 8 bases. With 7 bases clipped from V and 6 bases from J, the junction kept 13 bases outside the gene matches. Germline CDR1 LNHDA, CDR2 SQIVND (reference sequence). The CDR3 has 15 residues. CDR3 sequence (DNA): TGTGCCAGTAAACAGAACGGGACAGGAGAAGATGGCTACACCTTC. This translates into CASKQNGTGEDGYTF. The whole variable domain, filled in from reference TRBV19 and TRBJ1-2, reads DGGITQSPKYLFRKEGQNVTLSCEQNLNHDAMYWYRQDPGQGLRLIYYSQIVNDFQKGDIAEGYSVSREKKESFPLTVTSAQKNPTAFYLCASKQNGTGEDGYTFGSGTRLTVV.

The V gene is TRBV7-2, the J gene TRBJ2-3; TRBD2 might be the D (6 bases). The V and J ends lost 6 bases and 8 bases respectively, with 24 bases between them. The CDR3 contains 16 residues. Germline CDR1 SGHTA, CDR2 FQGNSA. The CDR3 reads CASRPKPGWRGPTQYF. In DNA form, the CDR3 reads TGTGCCAGCAGACCCAAACCGGGATGGAGGGGACCTACGCAGTATTTT.

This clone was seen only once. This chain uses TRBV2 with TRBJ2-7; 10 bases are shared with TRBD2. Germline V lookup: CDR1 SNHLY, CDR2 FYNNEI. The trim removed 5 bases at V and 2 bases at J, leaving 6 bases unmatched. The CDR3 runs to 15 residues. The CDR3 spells CASSREREGPYEQYF. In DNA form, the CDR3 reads TGTGCCAGCAGTCGAGAGCGGGAGGGCCCCTACGAGCAGTACTTC.

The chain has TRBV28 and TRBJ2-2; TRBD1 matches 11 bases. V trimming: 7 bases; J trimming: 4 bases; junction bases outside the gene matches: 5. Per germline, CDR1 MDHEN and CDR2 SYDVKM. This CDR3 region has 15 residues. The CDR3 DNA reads TGTGCCAGCATTCCAGGGACAGGGGGCACCGGGGAGCTGTTTTTT. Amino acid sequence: CASIPGTGGTGELFF.

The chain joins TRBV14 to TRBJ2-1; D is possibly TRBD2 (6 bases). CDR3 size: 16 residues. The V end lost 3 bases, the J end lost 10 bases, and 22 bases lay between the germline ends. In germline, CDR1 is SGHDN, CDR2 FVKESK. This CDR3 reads CASSHLREFSNGEQFF. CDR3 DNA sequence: TGTGCCAGCAGCCACCTACGGGAGTTCTCGAATGGGGAGCAGTTCTTC.

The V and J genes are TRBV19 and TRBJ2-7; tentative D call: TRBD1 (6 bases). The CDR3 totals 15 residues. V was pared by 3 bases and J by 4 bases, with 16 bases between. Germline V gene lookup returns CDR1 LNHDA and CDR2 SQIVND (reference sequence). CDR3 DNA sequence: TGTGCCAGTAGTATTGAATGGACAGTGGAATACGAGCAGTACTTC. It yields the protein CASSIEWTVEYEQYF.

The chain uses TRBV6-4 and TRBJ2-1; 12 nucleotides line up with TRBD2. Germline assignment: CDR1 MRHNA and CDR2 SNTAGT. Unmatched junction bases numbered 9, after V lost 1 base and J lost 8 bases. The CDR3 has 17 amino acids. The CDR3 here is CASSDLPGLAGIHEQFF. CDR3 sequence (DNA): TGTGCCAGCAGTGACTTACCGGGACTAGCGGGTATCCATGAGCAGTTCTTC.

The CDR3 loop is CASSFRGGRGTDTQYF. CDR3 nucleotides: TGTGCCAGCAGTTTCCGGGGCGGGAGGGGGACAGATACGCAGTATTTT. The chain couples TRBV28 to TRBJ2-3; 9 bases agree with TRBD2. CDR1 and CDR2 from the germline V gene are MDHEN and SYDVKM. V was clipped by 3 bases and J by 3 bases; unmatched bases: 7. CDR3 size: 16 residues.